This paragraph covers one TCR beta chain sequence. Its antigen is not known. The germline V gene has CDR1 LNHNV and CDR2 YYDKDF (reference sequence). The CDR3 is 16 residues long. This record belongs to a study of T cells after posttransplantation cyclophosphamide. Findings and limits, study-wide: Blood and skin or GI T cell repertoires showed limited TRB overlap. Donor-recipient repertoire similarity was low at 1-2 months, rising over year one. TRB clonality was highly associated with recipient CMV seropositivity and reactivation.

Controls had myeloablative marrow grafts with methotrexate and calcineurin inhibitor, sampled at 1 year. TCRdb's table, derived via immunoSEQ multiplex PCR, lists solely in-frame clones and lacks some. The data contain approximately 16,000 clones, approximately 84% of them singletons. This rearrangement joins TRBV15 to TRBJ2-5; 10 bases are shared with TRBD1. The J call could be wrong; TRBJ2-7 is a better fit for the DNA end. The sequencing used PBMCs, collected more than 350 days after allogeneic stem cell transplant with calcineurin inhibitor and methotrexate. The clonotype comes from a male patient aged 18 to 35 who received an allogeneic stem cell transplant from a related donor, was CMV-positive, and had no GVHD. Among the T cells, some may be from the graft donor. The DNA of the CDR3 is TGTGCCACCAGCAGCGGACAGGGGGGAGGCTCCTACGAGCAGTACTTC. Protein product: CATSSGQGGGSYEQYF.